These 30 T cell receptor beta chains share one sample of origin, sequenced in a study of T cell changes during pregnancy in multiple sclerosis. Data came from immunoSEQ multiplex PCR; TCRdb stores just in-frame clones and leaves some out. This table holds 80,000 to 130,000 clones, about 94% found once. The source was peripheral blood, collected before pregnancy. These receptors came from a female donor with multiple sclerosis, enrolled in a pregnancy study.

The gene calls are TRBV5-1 and TRBJ1-4; no clear D gene. Germline V CDR1 and CDR2: SGHRS, YFSETQ. The length of the CDR3 is 14 residues. Trimming left V 3 bases short and J 0 bases short, with 6 bases between. CDR3: CASSWSSTNEKLFF. CDR3 in DNA: TGCGCCAGCAGCTGGAGTTCAACTAATGAAAAACTGTTTTTT.

The V gene is TRBV7-9, the J gene TRBJ1-3; D might be TRBD1 (6 bases). This CDR3 contains 16 residues. The V gene lost 3 bases and the J gene lost 0 bases, with 12 bases spanning the gap. Germline V gene data show CDR1 as SEHNR and CDR2 as FQNEAQ (reference sequence). The CDR3 DNA follows: TGTGCCAGCAGCTTGGGGGGGGCCTACTCTGGAAACACCATATATTTT. Protein sequence: CASSLGGAYSGNTIYF.

This chain joins TRBV10-1 and TRBJ1-5; tentative D call: TRBD1 (5 bases). Germline V gene sequence: CDR1 WNHNN, CDR2 SYGVQD (reference sequence). This CDR3 spans 14 amino acids. The ends were cut back, 6 bases at V and 1 base at J, with 10 bases in the middle. The chain's CDR3 is CASSQGGSNQPQHF. In nucleotides, the CDR3 is TGCGCCAGCAGCCAGGGAGGAAGCAATCAGCCCCAGCATTTT.

J is TRBJ2-7 and V is TRBV27; D is perhaps TRBD1 (5 bases). This CDR3 region has 13 residues. CDR1 is MNHEY and CDR2 is SMNVEV in the germline V gene (reference sequence). V was trimmed by 6 bases and J by 2 bases, leaving 11 bases between them. The chain's CDR3 is CASRGREAYEQYF. Here the CDR3 DNA reads TGTGCCAGCAGGGGCAGGGAAGCCTACGAGCAGTACTTC.

About this clone itself: The sample holds other DNA sequences that translate to the same CDR3. The DNA of the CDR3 is TGTGCCAGCAGAAGACCGGGACTAGCGAACACCGGGGAGCTGTTTTTT. It is translated as CASRRPGLANTGELFF. The chain has TRBV11-2 and TRBJ2-2; the match to TRBD2 covers 8 bases. The germline V gene encodes CDR1 SGHAT and CDR2 FQNNGV. Trimming took 6 bases from V and 0 from J; bases not matched to a gene: 6. This CDR3 region has 16 residues.

A single count supports this clone. The chain joins TRBV28 to TRBJ2-3, with a tentative D call TRBD2 (6 bases). This CDR3 comprises 15 residues. V was pared by 6 bases and J by 3 bases, with 16 bases between. Per the germline V gene, CDR1 is MDHEN and CDR2 is SYDVKM. The CDR3 sequence is CASSLGTSGTDTQYF. DNA of the CDR3: TGTGCCAGCAGCCTCGGGACTTCAGGGACAGATACGCAGTATTTT.

The V call is TRBV11-3, the J call TRBJ1-2; D not resolved. Germline-derived CDR1 and CDR2 are SGHNT and YENEEA. The CDR3 extends over 13 amino acids. V shed 4 bases and J shed 6 bases, with 12 bases lying between them. The DNA for the CDR3 is TGTGCCAGCAGCTCCAACATGGGAGATGGCTACACCTTC. This codes for CASSSNMGDGYTF.

The chain is built from TRBV5-4 and TRBJ2-7; TRBD2 agrees at 7 bases. Losses at the gene ends were 0 bases for V and 4 bases for J; bases not matched to a gene: 7. Germline-derived CDR1 and CDR2 are SGHNT and YYREEE (reference sequence). This CDR3 comprises 15 residues. This CDR3 reads CASSLASGAGYEQYF. The CDR3, as DNA: TGTGCCAGCAGCTTGGCCTCAGGAGCGGGGTACGAGCAGTACTTC.

The rearrangement uses TRBV5-1 and TRBJ2-7; D not certain. Trimming took off 1 base at V and 5 bases at J, with 10 bases between the two ends. Looked up from germline, CDR1 is SGHRS and CDR2 is YFSETQ. This CDR3 is built from 13 residues. The CDR3 DNA reads as TGCGCCAGCAGCTTGACCCTTCAGAACGAGCAGTACTTC. Translation gives CASSLTLQNEQYF.

The genes are TRBV5-1 and TRBJ2-7; a possible D gene is TRBD2 (5 bases). Germline values: CDR1 SGHRS, CDR2 YFSETQ. V gave up 5 bases and J gave up 0 bases, with 9 bases separating them. The CDR3 spans 13 residues. DNA of the CDR3: TGCGCCAGCAGACGGGAATCCTCCTACGAGCAGTACTTC. Amino acid sequence: CASRRESSYEQYF. The whole variable domain, filled in from reference TRBV5-1 and TRBJ2-7, reads KAGVTQTPRYLIKTRGQQVTLSCSPISGHRSVSWYQQTPGQGLQFLFEYFSETQRNKGNFPGRFSGRQFSNSRSEMNVSTLELGDSALYLCASRRESSYEQYFGPGTRLTVT.

The V call is TRBV7-8, the J call TRBJ2-7, with D hard to call. With 3 bases removed from V and 0 bases from J, the gap between germline ends came to 6 bases. The length of the CDR3 is 13 residues. Germline CDR1 SGHVS, CDR2 FQNEAQ. CDR3 nucleotide sequence: TGTGCCAGCAGCTTGTATAGCTCCTACGAGCAGTACTTC. Translating it yields CASSLYSSYEQYF. Drawing the rest from reference TRBV7-8 and TRBJ2-7, the complete variable domain is GAGVSQSPRYKVAKRGQDVALRCDPISGHVSLFWYQQALGQGPEFLTYFQNEAQLDKSGLPSDRFFAERPEGSVSTLKIQRTQQEDSAVYLCASSLYSSYEQYFGPGTRLTVT.

The chain carries TRBV2 and TRBJ2-1; the D gene is possibly TRBD2 (7 bases). Germline lookup yields CDR1 SNHLY and CDR2 FYNNEI. V dropped 8 bases and J dropped 4 bases, with 21 bases sitting between them. This CDR3 has 16 residues. CDR3 amino acids: CASLELKGGAYNEQFF. CDR3 DNA: TGTGCCAGCCTTGAACTTAAGGGGGGGGCTTACAATGAGCAGTTCTTC. The full variable domain, with the rest looked up from reference TRBV2 and TRBJ2-1, is EPEVTQTPSHQVTQMGQEVILRCVPISNHLYFYWYRQILGQKVEFLVSFYNNEISEKSEIFDDQFSVERPDGSNFTLKIRSTKLEDSAMYFCASLELKGGAYNEQFFGPGTRLTVL.

The chain recombines TRBV23-1 with TRBJ2-1; 10 bases fit TRBD1. TRBV23-1 is an ORF; its function is uncertain. The CDR3 extends over 17 amino acids. The junction had 12 bases not matched to a gene; V was cut back by 4 bases and J by 6 bases. CDR3 residues: CASSPSAGQGPSNEQFF. The CDR3 DNA sequence: TGCGCCAGCAGTCCCTCGGCGGGACAGGGGCCGTCCAATGAGCAGTTCTTC.

This chain joins TRBV7-8 and TRBJ2-5; weak D call: TRBD1 (5 bases). V was trimmed by 5 bases and J by 0 bases, leaving 10 bases between them. CDR1 is SGHVS and CDR2 is FQNEAQ in the germline V gene. CDR3 length equals 14 residues. The CDR3 DNA reads as TGTGCCAGCAGCAGGAGACAGAACCAAGAGACCCAGTACTTC. Protein: CASSRRQNQETQYF.

The chain uses TRBV4-2 and TRBJ2-3; D gene ambiguous. Germline lookup yields CDR1 LGHNA and CDR2 YNFKEQ. This CDR3 spans 15 amino acids. V gave up 5 bases and J gave up 0 bases, with 12 bases separating them. For the CDR3, the DNA is TGTGCCAGCAGCGTGACTGCCTCTAGCACAGATACGCAGTATTTT. This translates into CASSVTASSTDTQYF.

The chain links TRBV10-3 to TRBJ1-1; D unclear. The CDR3 consists of 10 residues. Trimming took 8 bases from V and 3 from J, leaving 4 bases between them. Germline CDR1 reads ENHRY; CDR2 reads SYGVKD. In DNA form, the CDR3 reads TGTGCCATCGGAGACACTGAAGCTTTCTTT. This gives the protein CAIGDTEAFF.

The chain is built from TRBV7-9 and TRBJ2-5, with 10 bases matching TRBD1. The CDR3 is 14 residues long. The V segment lost 4 bases and the J segment 5 bases; nucleotides outside the gene matches: 4. The germline V gene has CDR1 SEHNR and CDR2 FQNEAQ (reference sequence). CDR3: CASSSDRGRETQYF. CDR3 DNA: TGTGCCAGCAGCTCCGACAGGGGGCGGGAGACCCAGTACTTC.

The gene calls are TRBV18 and TRBJ2-3; TRBD2 matches 10 bases. CDR3 length equals 16 residues. In germline, CDR1 is KGHSH, CDR2 LQKENI. Losses at the gene ends were 5 bases for V and 6 bases for J; bases not matched to a gene: 11. The DNA for the CDR3 is TGTGCCAGCTCAGTCCTTCCCAGCGGGAGGGACGATACGCAGTATTTT. Residues: CASSVLPSGRDDTQYF.

The chain employs TRBV30 and TRBJ2-7, with 12 bases matching TRBD2. In germline, CDR1 is GTSNPN, CDR2 SVGIG (reference sequence). V lost 8 bases, J lost 6 bases, and 14 bases stayed unmatched. This CDR3 contains 15 residues. CDR3 in amino acids: CAGRLAGVWAGEQYF. DNA for the CDR3: TGTGCCGGAAGACTAGCGGGAGTTTGGGCTGGCGAGCAGTACTTC.

The gene calls are TRBV4-1 and TRBJ2-6, with 7 bases aligning to TRBD1. Germline V gene data show CDR1 as MGHRA and CDR2 as YSYEKL. The CDR3 spans 19 residues. Trimming removed 3 bases from V and 0 bases from J; junction bases left unmatched: 11. The DNA for the CDR3 is TGCGCCAGCAGCCAGGGTACTGGACAGGCGGGCTCTGGGGCCAACGTCCTGACTTTC. Translation: CASSQGTGQAGSGANVLTF.

The genes are TRBV9 and TRBJ1-2, with D possibly matching TRBD1 (6 bases). Trimming cost V 3 bases and J 0 bases, with 18 bases left between them. Germline values: CDR1 SGDLS, CDR2 YYNGEE. CDR3 length: 17 residues. The CDR3 loop is CASSDHPRGFANYGYTF. For the CDR3, the DNA is TGTGCCAGCAGCGACCATCCAAGGGGGTTTGCTAACTATGGCTACACCTTC.

The chain joins TRBV6-1 to TRBJ1-1; D may be TRBD1 (5 bases). The CDR3 sequence is 13 residues long. V dropped 7 bases and J dropped 14 bases, with 23 bases sitting between them. Germline-derived CDR1 and CDR2 are MNHNS and SASEGT. The CDR3 sequence is CASNNLGTGRVFF. The CDR3 DNA reads TGTGCCAGCAACAACTTAGGAACAGGTCGGGTATTCTTT.

The chain uses TRBV6-1 and TRBJ1-5; D remains ambiguous. The CDR3 is 13 amino acids. CDR1 is MNHNS and CDR2 is SASEGT in the germline V gene. V was shortened by 6 bases and J by 6 bases, with 12 bases between the two germline ends. The CDR3 region is CASSTLQAQPQHF. The CDR3 nucleotides are TGTGCCAGCAGCACCCTTCAGGCTCAGCCCCAGCATTTT.

This chain's CDR3 is CASSPEGQGYTEAFF. The CDR3 DNA reads TGCGCCAGCAGCCCGGAGGGACAGGGCTATACTGAAGCTTTCTTT. V gene TRBV5-1 combines with J gene TRBJ1-1, with 9 bases aligning to TRBD1. The CDR3 spans 15 residues. The ends lost 4 bases at V and 5 bases at J; junction bases unmatched: 9. CDR1 SGHRS and CDR2 YFSETQ come from the germline V gene.

This chain joins TRBV28 and TRBJ2-1, with 10 bases lining up with TRBD2. The CDR3 runs 16 residues. V gave up 1 base and J gave up 6 bases; unmatched junction bases: 6. Germline CDR1 is MDHEN and CDR2 is SYDVKM. CDR3 sequence: CASSLLRLAGVNEQFF. The CDR3 coding sequence is TGTGCCAGCAGTTTATTGCGGCTAGCGGGGGTCAATGAGCAGTTCTTC. Full variable domain (remainder filled in from reference TRBV28 and TRBJ2-1): DVKVTQSSRYLVKRTGEKVFLECVQDMDHENMFWYRQDPGLGLRLIYFSYDVKMKEKGDIPEGYSVSREKKERFSLILESASTNQTSMYLCASSLLRLAGVNEQFFGPGTRLTVL.

Concerning this clone itself: An end of the junction does not agree with germline; a read error may underlie this. This chain connects TRBV2 to TRBJ1-3; tentatively, D is TRBD1 (5 bases). The CDR3 has 15 amino acids. Germline-derived CDR1 and CDR2 are SNHLY and FYNNEI. CDR3 sequence (DNA): TGTGCTAGCAGAGGGGTCGCGGTGAATGGAAACACCATATATTTT. It yields the protein CASRGVAVNGNTIYF.

This chain connects TRBV30 to TRBJ1-1; D may be TRBD1 (6 bases). There are 12 residues in the CDR3. The ends were cut back, 4 bases at V and 5 bases at J, with 11 bases in the middle. CDR1 is GTSNPN, CDR2 SVGIG, per germline (reference sequence). The chain's CDR3 is CAWNSQGTEAFF. The CDR3 DNA follows: TGTGCCTGGAACAGCCAGGGGACTGAAGCTTTCTTT.

The chain combines TRBV29-1 with TRBJ2-7; 9 positions match TRBD2. Trimming removed 2 bases from V and 2 bases from J; junction bases left unmatched: 13. Germline values: CDR1 SQVTM, CDR2 ANQGSEA. The CDR3 has 17 amino acids. The CDR3 DNA follows: TGCAGCGTTGAATTTTCCACCCTAGCGGGGAGACCCTACGAGCAGTACTTC. It codes for CSVEFSTLAGRPYEQYF.

This clone was found once. V is TRBV5-1 and J is TRBJ2-5, with D possibly matching TRBD2 (7 bases). The V gene's germline CDR1 is SGHRS and CDR2 YFSETQ. The CDR3 is 14 amino acids. Trimming left V 3 bases short and J 5 bases short, with 14 bases between. CDR3 DNA: TGCGCCAGCAGCTCATGGGGGGGGGCGGAGACCCAGTACTTC. Protein product: CASSSWGGAETQYF.

V usage is TRBV4-1 and J usage is TRBJ1-4, with 8 bases matching TRBD1. Germline CDR1 MGHRA, CDR2 YSYEKL. V shed 2 bases and J 8 bases; nucleotides not matched to a gene: 10. The CDR3 extends over 16 amino acids. CDR3: CASSQQRTGRDEKLFF. In DNA form, the CDR3 reads TGCGCCAGCAGCCAACAAAGGACAGGGCGGGACGAAAAACTGTTTTTT.